The T cell receptor beta chain under discussion was sequenced for a study of shared clonotypes between healthy human individuals. The table came from immunoSEQ multiplex PCR; TCRdb's copy has only in-frame clones and leaves some out. The sample consists of a few million clones, approximately 93% of them appearing once. The CDR3 covers 14 residues. The V gene lost 4 bases and the J gene lost 1 base, with 11 bases spanning the gap. The germline V gene has CDR1 SGHRS and CDR2 YFSETQ. This sequence joins TRBV5-1 and TRBJ1-1; D gene uncertain. This TCR came from a man between 18 and 35 years old in good health. Some clones in this sample may be carry-over from other donors' samples. The sequencing sample was made of naive CD4+ T cells from PBMCs. Sample subset: CD45RA+ positively selected. The CDR3: CASSEWAENTEAFF. The DNA of the CDR3 is TGCGCCAGCAGCGAATGGGCGGAGAACACTGAAGCTTTCTTT. The variable domain in full, with the rest retrieved from reference TRBV5-1 and TRBJ1-1, is KAGVTQTPRYLIKTRGQQVTLSCSPISGHRSVSWYQQTPGQGLQFLFEYFSETQRNKGNFPGRFSGRQFSNSRSEMNVSTLELGDSALYLCASSEWAENTEAFFGQGTRLTVV.